This TCR beta chain emerged from a study of identical twins. Study observations and caveats: There were fewer insertions in abundant cord blood beta clonotypes, but memory repertoires showed no such pattern.

In its sample, this clonotype was seen a few times. What it binds is unknown. The CDR3 runs 16 residues. The V end lost 1 base, the J end lost 3 bases, and 13 bases lay between the germline ends. Germline CDR1 reads SGHKS; CDR2 reads YYEKEE (reference sequence). cDNA molecules carried unique molecular identifiers, and template switching added a universal primer site. One entry per CDR3 protein results from TCRdb running MiXCR on the 5' RACE reads. The sample contains fewer than 800,000 distinct CDR3 sequences, 7.1% of which appear only once. These same data were also listed under a study on yellow fever vaccine responses in identical twins.

The sample comprised PBMCs. This receptor was identified in a woman aged 18-29 years in good health. V is TRBV5-5 and J is TRBJ2-2; D is possibly TRBD2 (5 bases). CDR3 sequence (DNA): TGTGCCAGCAGCTTGATCCCGGGGTTCGACACCGGGGAGCTGTTTTTT. Amino acid sequence: CASSLIPGFDTGELFF.